This T cell receptor beta chain stems from a study of T-cell memory formation after mild COVID-19 (dated by TCRdb to the early 2020s). About the investigation overall: TCR sequence clusters from the two donors were largely donor specific. Two young, previously healthy adult volunteers, one female and one male, were included in the cohort. T-cell clones expanding and contracting after mild COVID-19 in two donors were tracked by longitudinal TCRalpha and TCRbeta repertoire sequencing.

A distance of 11 bases separates the germline ends of V and J, which lose 6 bases and 1 base respectively. The CDR3 starts with the cysteine, ends with the phenylalanine, and has 14 residues. Only the CDR3 part of the read is kept: 42 bases, read in frame from the first base. The germline V gene (reference sequence) provides CDR1 LGHDT and CDR2 YNNKEL. There are a few counts of this clonotype. Its antigen is unknown. Base quality data are lacking; no much larger clone is found one base away. General conclusions and limits of the study: SARS-CoV-2 specificity was not confirmed for the second-wave clones peaking on day 37. Contracting CD4+ clones were located mainly in the CM and EM memory subsets, whereas CD8+ clones were found to be enriched in EMRA. Some responding clones were detected in pre-infection memory, suggesting pre-existing cross-reactive memory T cells joined the SARS-CoV-2 response. The study included only a couple of mild cases, and larger cohorts that include severe cases with pre-infection samples were judged to be necessary. Balanced CD4/CD8 phenotypes were observed for clones contracting from day 15 to 85, whereas a bias towards CD4+ was observed for a second wave of clones expanding from day 15 to 37.

Ficoll-Paque density gradient centrifugation was used to isolate PBMCs. Instrument on record: Illumina NovaSeq 6000. TCRalpha and TCRbeta cDNA libraries were built by 5'RACE with constant-segment primers, adding sample barcodes and unique molecular identifiers. RNA was extracted from every sample with Trizol reagent. The libraries were amplified in two PCR steps, and the second step added a second sample barcode and Illumina TruSeq adapters. Sequencing of libraries was performed on an Illumina NovaSeq with 2 x 150 bp paired-end reads. The original methods were these. Reads were demultiplexed and collapsed into UMI-guided consensus sequences with migec v1.2.7. Using mixcr v2.1.11, UMI consensuses were aligned to TRA and TRB V and J templates and then assembled into clonotypes. Clonotypes were classified as expanded or contracted when called significant by both edgeR and NoisET, with noise models trained on biological replicates. For edgeR calls, a false discovery rate-adjusted p below 0.01 and a log2 fold-change threshold of 1 were applied. As an exploratory analysis of dynamics, PCA with hierarchical clustering was applied to max-normalized trajectories of the 1000 most abundant clonotypes. Separately sequenced CD4+ and CD8+ repertoires were used to assign the CD4 or CD8 phenotype of responding clones. The raw public data were reprocessed by TCRdb itself: fastp quality trimming at Q25, MiXCR clonotype calling, in-frame beta chains only. Rows matching on CDR3 protein sequence are summarized as one entry with the most common DNA and genes. The V and J calls come from TCRdb's annotation, not from the publication. The table for this sample lists 450,000 or so distinct CDR3 sequences; around 27% of them were counted only once. The ten largest clones add up to around 12% of the sample.

This TCR was sampled from an adult woman who had mild COVID-19 (a few samples of this study predate the infection). The sample titles of this study are shuffled in the database, so cell type and time point are left out; the donor was told from shared clones. This receptor chain uses TRBV3-1 and TRBJ2-3, with the D gene not confidently named. Sequencing input: PBMCs or a T cell subset sorted from them (not recorded which). The nucleotides read TGTGCCAGCAGGTCAAGGGTTCGCACAGATACGCAGTATTTT. Translated, this is CASRSRVRTDTQYF.